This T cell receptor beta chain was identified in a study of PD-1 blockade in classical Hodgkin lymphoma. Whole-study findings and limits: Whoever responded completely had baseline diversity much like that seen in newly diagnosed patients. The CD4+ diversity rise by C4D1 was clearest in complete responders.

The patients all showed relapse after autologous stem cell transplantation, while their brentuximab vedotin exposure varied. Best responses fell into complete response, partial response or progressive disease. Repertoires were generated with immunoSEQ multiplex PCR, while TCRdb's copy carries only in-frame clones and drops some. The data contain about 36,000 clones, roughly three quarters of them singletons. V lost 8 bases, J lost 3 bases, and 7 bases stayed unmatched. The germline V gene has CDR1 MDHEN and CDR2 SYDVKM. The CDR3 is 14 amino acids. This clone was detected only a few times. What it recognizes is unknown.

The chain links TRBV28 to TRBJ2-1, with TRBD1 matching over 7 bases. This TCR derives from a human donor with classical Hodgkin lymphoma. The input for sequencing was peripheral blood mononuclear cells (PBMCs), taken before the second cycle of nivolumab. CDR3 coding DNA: TGTGCCAGCTCCGAGACAGGGAGCTACAATGAGCAGTTCTTC. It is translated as CASSETGSYNEQFF.